There are a few counts of the clone carrying this T cell receptor beta chain. Its antigen is currently unknown. The assay was immunoSEQ multiplex PCR, and TCRdb's table has in-frame clones only and misses some. The sample yields approximately 120,000 clones, approximately 90% seen once. The CDR3 has 14 amino acids. CDR1 is LNHDA and CDR2 is SQIVND in the germline V gene (reference sequence). V lost 6 bases and J lost 6; bases outside the gene matches: 8. The data were taken from a study of T cell responses to AZD1222 COVID-19 vaccine. Background on the study: Second-dose recipients at about 4 or about 12 weeks were treated as one pooled group. Study outcomes and limitations: Baseline testing showed seropositivity in only a handful of AZD1222 recipients. Donors were mostly white British, more females; clonal diversity possibly underestimated.

The J gene is TRBJ1-5, the V gene TRBV19, with 7 bases identical to TRBD1. The source material was peripheral blood, sampled on day 0 of AZD1222 vaccination. The sequence came from an adult in good health. The DNA of the CDR3 is TGTGCCAGTAGACAGACAGGGATGCTTCAGCCCCAGCATTTT. Its protein product is CASRQTGMLQPQHF.